This T cell receptor beta chain emerged from a study of cytomegalovirus exposure and HLA in healthy donors. The PCR ran on 60 Vbeta and 13 Jbeta primers. The table came from immunoSEQ multiplex PCR; TCRdb's copy has only in-frame clones and leaves some out. The sample records around 130,000 clones, approximately 80% being singletons. CDR1 LNHNV and CDR2 YYDKDF come from the germline V gene (reference sequence). V gave up 3 bases and J gave up 6 bases, with 9 bases separating them. The CDR3 consists of 13 residues. This clonotype was sampled from a woman under 30 in good health and CMV-seronegative. This chain links TRBV15 with TRBJ1-5, with D possibly TRBD1 on 5 matching bases. The source material was PBMCs. CDR3 coding DNA: TGTGCCACCAGCAGCACAAGGGGTCAGCCCCAGCATTTT. It is translated as CATSSTRGQPQHF.